This T cell receptor (beta chain) was sequenced in a study of post-analysis software for immune sequencing data. Turning to the study itself: There were relapsing-remitting, secondary progressive and progressive-relapsing multiple sclerosis among the disease courses included.

Unique-molecular-identifier-tagged TCR beta cDNA libraries were used. TCRdb recomputed calls from the PCR reads with MiXCR, one row per CDR3 protein. The repertoire has around 180,000 distinct CDR3 sequences, about 32% of them found once; the top ten carry around 1.5%. The study, taken as a whole, reports: Controls showed lower frequencies than patients for a few TRBV segments, and TRBV5-6, TRBV5-1 and TRBV20-1 were among these. A significant reduction in normalized Chao1 diversity was observed in multiple sclerosis patients versus controls.

This clonotype has ten or more counts. Its antigen is unknown. CDR1 and CDR2 from the germline V gene are SGHRS and YFSETQ. V was clipped by 0 bases and J by 5 bases; unmatched bases: 9. This CDR3 contains 16 residues. This sequence originates from a girl aged 5-17 years with multiple sclerosis. The sequencing input was blood. This sequence joins TRBV5-1 and TRBJ2-5, with TRBD1 matching over 8 bases. CDR3 in amino acids: CASSLETDRAWETQYF. The DNA of the CDR3 is TGCGCCAGCAGCTTGGAAACGGACAGGGCTTGGGAGACCCAGTACTTC.